What follows are 19 T cell receptor beta chains derived from one specimen sequenced in a study of T cell repertoires in cytomegalovirus infection. TCRdb ran MiXCR on the reads and lists one entry per CDR3 protein. The data hold some 600,000 distinct CDR3 sequences, with approximately 24% observed a single time. The specimen was CD8+ T cells from PBMCs. These receptors were obtained from a human donor in good health (CMV status not recorded). Some clones in this sample may be carry-over from other donors' samples.

The chain employs TRBV4-1 and TRBJ2-1, with D possibly TRBD2 on 5 matching bases. The CDR3 is 11 amino acids. Germline values: CDR1 MGHRA, CDR2 YSYEKL. The germline V and J ends were trimmed by 8 bases and 9 bases, with 11 bases remaining between them. In DNA form, the CDR3 reads TGCGCCAGCGGGCCCGAGGGTGAGCAGTTCTTC. Translating gives CASGPEGEQFF.

Points on this clonotype: The junction shows a germline mismatch at one end, possibly a read error. The J gene is TRBJ1-5, the V gene TRBV20-1; no reliable D call. The CDR3 loop spans 14 amino acids. Germline V lookup: CDR1 DFQATT, CDR2 SNEGSKA (reference sequence). The CDR3 loop is CGARSRHSEQPQHF. The CDR3 coding sequence is TGCGGTGCTAGGAGCAGGCATAGCGAGCAGCCCCAGCATTTT.

This clonotype has just one count. The genes are TRBV7-3 and TRBJ2-7; D remains unclear. The germline CDR1 and CDR2 sequences are SGHTA and FQGTGA. The germline V and J ends were trimmed by 5 bases and 3 bases, with 20 bases remaining between them. CDR3 size: 16 residues. The CDR3 nucleotides read TGTGCCAGCAGCCCCCCAGCAAAAAAGGATTACTACGAGCAGTACGTC. It translates to CASSPPAKKDYYEQYV.

This clonotype was found many times. The chain joins TRBV7-6 to TRBJ2-1; maybe TRBD2 (6 bases). The CDR3 is 17 residues long. Germline CDR1 and CDR2: SGHVS and FNYEAQ. Trimming took 7 bases from V and 0 from J, leaving 19 bases between them. CDR3 coding DNA: TGTGCCAGCACCGGAAATGTCGCGGGGACCTCCTACAATGAGCAGTTCTTC. Its translation is CASTGNVAGTSYNEQFF. The full variable domain, its missing parts supplied by reference TRBV7-6 and TRBJ2-1, is GAGVSQSPRYKVTKRGQDVALRCDPISGHVSLYWYRQALGQGPEFLTYFNYEAQQDKSGLPNDRFSAERPEGSISTLTIQRTEQRDSAMYRCASTGNVAGTSYNEQFFGPGTRLTVL.

In its sample, this clonotype was seen once. This may come from a read error, since a much larger clone is one base off. The chain links TRBV6-2 or TRBV6-3 to TRBJ1-1; D ambiguous. The ends were cut back, 0 bases at V and 3 bases at J, with 14 bases in the middle. Per germline, CDR1 MNHEY and CDR2 SVGEGT. The CDR3 loop spans 16 amino acids. The CDR3 nucleotides are TGTGCCAGCAGTTACTCCCCCCGGAACCGGGACACTGAAGCTTTCTTT. It codes for CASSYSPRNRDTEAFF.

This clonotype has a count of ten or more. This chain connects TRBV7-9 to TRBJ2-7, with D possibly TRBD2 on 5 matching bases. This CDR3 contains 13 residues. The germline V gene has CDR1 SEHNR and CDR2 FQNEAQ (reference sequence). The ends were cut back, 7 bases at V and 2 bases at J, with 12 bases in the middle. The CDR3 sequence is CASTPSGTYEQYF. The CDR3 bases are TGTGCCAGCACCCCATCCGGGACCTACGAGCAGTACTTC.

The chain carries TRBV5-6 and TRBJ2-7, with D possibly matching TRBD1 (6 bases). The V and J ends lost 1 base and 4 bases respectively, with 12 bases between them. The CDR3 is 14 amino acids. Germline V gene lookup returns CDR1 SGHDT and CDR2 YYEEEE. CDR3 DNA sequence: TGTGCCAGCAGCTTGTGGCTGCAGGGGTACGAGCAGTACTTC. It translates to CASSLWLQGYEQYF.

The V call is TRBV7-9, the J call TRBJ1-5; tentatively, D is TRBD1 (6 bases). Germline lookup yields CDR1 SEHNR and CDR2 FQNEAQ (reference sequence). The germline V and J ends were trimmed by 1 base and 6 bases, with 10 bases remaining between them. The CDR3 loop spans 14 amino acids. The CDR3 DNA sequence: TGTGCCAGCAGCTTAGAGGGACATACTCAGCCCCAGCATTTT. This sequence encodes CASSLEGHTQPQHF.

In this sample, this clonotype turned up a few times. The J gene is TRBJ1-2, the V gene TRBV29-1; no clear D gene. V dropped 2 bases and J dropped 8 bases, with 9 bases sitting between them. Germline V CDR1 and CDR2: SQVTM, ANQGSEA. The CDR3 loop spans 11 amino acids. The CDR3 loop reads CSVEKGLGYTF. DNA for the CDR3: TGCAGCGTTGAAAAGGGTCTAGGCTACACCTTC.

This clonotype has only a few counts. V is TRBV7-9 and J is TRBJ1-1; no clear D gene. Looked up from germline, CDR1 is SEHNR and CDR2 is FQNEAQ (reference sequence). This CDR3 is built from 13 residues. Trimming took 6 bases from V and 5 from J, leaving 13 bases between them. Here the CDR3 reads CASRPGGPTEAFF. CDR3 bases: TGTGCCAGCAGGCCGGGTGGGCCAACTGAAGCTTTCTTT.

This clonotype was found once. V gene TRBV20-1 combines with J gene TRBJ2-3; TRBD2 aligns across 8 bases. The germline CDR1 and CDR2 sequences are DFQATT and SNEGSKA (reference sequence). This CDR3 is built from 16 residues. The V and J ends lost 1 base and 4 bases, in that order; junction bases with no gene match: 10. The CDR3 loop reads CSARVLGSGSADTQYF. CDR3 sequence (DNA): TGCAGTGCTAGAGTGCTGGGGAGCGGGAGCGCAGATACGCAGTATTTT.

With regard to this clonotype: One base away lies a much larger clone, so this may be a sequencing read error. Here the CDR3 omits its conserved ending phenylalanine or tryptophan, so a read error is the likely source. The rearrangement uses TRBV7-2 and TRBJ2-3; 9 bases agree with TRBD2. Germline CDR1 reads SGHTA; CDR2 reads FQGNSA. The CDR3 consists of 18 residues. V was clipped by 1 base and J by 0 bases; unmatched bases: 8. For the CDR3, the DNA is TGTGCCAGCAGCTTAGAGAGGCTAGCGGGGATGAGCACAGATACGCAGTATTTG. This codes for CASSLERLAGMSTDTQYL.

V and J are TRBV3-1 and TRBJ2-1; D is unclear. The CDR3 is 13 residues long. V gave up 1 base and J gave up 7 bases, with 8 bases separating them. Germline V CDR1 and CDR2: LGHDT, YNNKEL (reference sequence). The CDR3 DNA is TGTGCCAGCAGCCAAGGCCCACGGAATGAGCAGTTCTTC. Protein: CASSQGPRNEQFF.

A remark on this clonotype: Possible read error: a much larger clone is one base away. The J gene is TRBJ2-3, the V gene TRBV4-1; a weak D match, TRBD1 (5 bases). From germline, CDR1 is MGHRA and CDR2 YSYEKL. The CDR3 has 15 residues. This CDR3 is CANSQVGVGTDTQYF. The CDR3 DNA follows: TGCGCCAACAGCCAAGTAGGGGTCGGCACAGATACGCAGTATTTT.

In this sample, this clonotype turned up a few times. The gene calls are TRBV20-1 and TRBJ2-1, with D tentatively TRBD2 (7 bases). This CDR3 is built from 16 residues. The germline CDR1 and CDR2 sequences are DFQATT and SNEGSKA (reference sequence). The V end lost 0 bases, the J end lost 7 bases, and 19 bases lay between the germline ends. CDR3 in DNA: TGCAGTGCTAGAGATTATGGCGGGGGCTTGGGAAATGAGCAGTTCTTC. Protein product: CSARDYGGGLGNEQFF.

This clonotype was counted a few times. The rearrangement uses TRBV29-1 and TRBJ2-3; D call uncertain. Germline CDR1 SQVTM, CDR2 ANQGSEA. The length of the CDR3 is 13 residues. Trimming cost V 4 bases and J 2 bases, with 10 bases left between them. The DNA for the CDR3 is TGCAGCGTTGGATTAGATAACACAGATACGCAGTATTTT. This sequence encodes CSVGLDNTDTQYF.

The V call is TRBV29-1, the J call TRBJ2-2; TRBD1 agrees at 10 bases. The junction had 4 bases not matched to a gene; V was cut back by 2 bases and J by 1 base. The germline V gene has CDR1 SQVTM and CDR2 ANQGSEA. This CDR3 region has 16 residues. The CDR3 region is CSVEKDRGWNTGELFF. The CDR3 bases are TGCAGCGTTGAAAAGGACAGGGGGTGGAACACCGGGGAGCTGTTTTTT.

The sample holds a few counts of this clonotype. This chain links TRBV20-1 with TRBJ2-7, with D perhaps assigned TRBD1 or TRBD2 (5 bases each). Germline V gives CDR1 DFQATT, CDR2 SNEGSKA (reference sequence). Trimming took off 3 bases at V and 2 bases at J, with 11 bases between the two ends. The CDR3 runs to 13 residues. The CDR3 DNA reads as TGCAGTGCTAGGTCTGGGACGACCTACGAGCAGTACGTC. It translates to CSARSGTTYEQYV.

In the case of this clonotype: A read error may explain this, as a much larger clone is one base away. The chain is built from TRBV7-4 and TRBJ2-7, with D perhaps given as TRBD1 or TRBD2 (5 bases each). Germline V gives CDR1 SGHVT, CDR2 SQSDAQ. The CDR3 is 14 residues long. CDR3 nucleotides: TGTGCCAACAGCTTAGTTGGGGGAATGGGGGAGCAGTACTTC. Its translation is CANSLVGGMGEQYF.